The T cell receptor beta chain under discussion was sequenced for a study of human T cells and chemical hapten exposure. This sample's time point: patch test 3, about 24 weeks after DPC sensitization. The treatment denotes: therapeutic diphenylcyclopropenone sensitization with weekly scalp DPC. Each donor was an alopecia patient between 18 and 70 years of age who qualified for DPC. This CDR3 spans 15 amino acids. Germline loops: CDR1 LNHDA, CDR2 SQIVND (reference sequence). V shed 1 base and J shed 6 bases, with 13 bases lying between them. TCRdb recomputed calls from the RACE reads with MiXCR, one row per CDR3 protein. The sample lists tens of thousands of distinct CDR3 sequences; roughly 11% were seen once.

Sample: whole blood, taken in connection with sensitization to the hapten diphenylcyclopropenone (DPC). The J gene is TRBJ2-1, the V gene TRBV19; D may correspond to TRBD1 or TRBD2 (5 bases each). This sequence was found in a woman aged 25 to 39 with alopecia areata. Some clones in this sample may be carry-over from other donors' samples. CDR3: CASSIGDRSPNEQFF. CDR3 coding DNA: TGTGCCAGTAGTATAGGGGACCGGTCCCCCAATGAGCAGTTCTTC.